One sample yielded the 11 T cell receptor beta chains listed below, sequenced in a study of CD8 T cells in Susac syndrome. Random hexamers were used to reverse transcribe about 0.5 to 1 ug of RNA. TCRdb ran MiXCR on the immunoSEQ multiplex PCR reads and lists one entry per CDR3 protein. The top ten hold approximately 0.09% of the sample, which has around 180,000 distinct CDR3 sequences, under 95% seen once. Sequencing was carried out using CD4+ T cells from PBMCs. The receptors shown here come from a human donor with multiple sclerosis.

In nucleotides, the CDR3 is TGTGCCAGTAGTATAGTGGGCGCCTCCAGCAATCAGCCCCAGCATTTT. This encodes CASSIVGASSNQPQHF. The chain joins TRBV19 to TRBJ1-5; D not resolved. The length of the CDR3 is 16 residues. Germline V gene sequence: CDR1 LNHDA, CDR2 SQIVND (reference sequence). The germline V and J ends were trimmed by 1 base and 1 base, with 11 bases remaining between them.

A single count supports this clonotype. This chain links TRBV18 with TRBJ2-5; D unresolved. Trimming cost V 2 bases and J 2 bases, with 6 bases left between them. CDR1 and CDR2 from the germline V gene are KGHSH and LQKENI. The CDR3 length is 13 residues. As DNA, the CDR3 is TGTGCCAGCTCACCAACGTTTCAAGAGACCCAGTACTTC. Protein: CASSPTFQETQYF.

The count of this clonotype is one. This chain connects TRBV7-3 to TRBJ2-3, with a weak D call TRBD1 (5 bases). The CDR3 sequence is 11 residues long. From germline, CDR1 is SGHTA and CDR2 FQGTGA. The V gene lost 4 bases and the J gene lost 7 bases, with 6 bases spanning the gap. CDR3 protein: CASSSGNTQYF. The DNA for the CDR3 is TGTGCCAGCAGCTCAGGGAATACGCAGTATTTT.

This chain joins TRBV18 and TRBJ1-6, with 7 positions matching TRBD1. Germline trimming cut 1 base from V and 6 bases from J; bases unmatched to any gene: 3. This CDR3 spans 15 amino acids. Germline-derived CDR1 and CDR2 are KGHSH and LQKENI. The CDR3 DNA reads TGTGCCAGCTCACCACAGGGGGCTGTTAATTCACCCCTCCACTTT. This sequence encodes CASSPQGAVNSPLHF.

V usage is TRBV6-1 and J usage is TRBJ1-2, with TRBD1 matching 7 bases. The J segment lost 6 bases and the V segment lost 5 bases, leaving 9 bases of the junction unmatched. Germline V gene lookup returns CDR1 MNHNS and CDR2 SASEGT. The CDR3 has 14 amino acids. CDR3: CASSFPPDRDGYTF. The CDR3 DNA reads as TGTGCCAGCAGTTTCCCCCCCGACAGGGATGGCTACACCTTC.

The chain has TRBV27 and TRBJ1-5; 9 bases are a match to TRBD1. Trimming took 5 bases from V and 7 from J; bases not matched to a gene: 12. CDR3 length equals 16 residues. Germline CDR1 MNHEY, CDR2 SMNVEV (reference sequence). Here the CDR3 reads CASSENRGRFGQPQHF. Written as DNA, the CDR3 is TGTGCCAGCAGTGAAAACAGGGGGCGGTTTGGGCAGCCCCAGCATTTT.

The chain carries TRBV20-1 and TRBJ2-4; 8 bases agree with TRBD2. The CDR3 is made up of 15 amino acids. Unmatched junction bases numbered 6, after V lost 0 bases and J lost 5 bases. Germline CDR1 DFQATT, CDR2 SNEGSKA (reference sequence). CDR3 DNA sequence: TGCAGTGCTAGAGATAGTGCGGGGGGAGAAAACATTCAGTACTTC. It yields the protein CSARDSAGGENIQYF.

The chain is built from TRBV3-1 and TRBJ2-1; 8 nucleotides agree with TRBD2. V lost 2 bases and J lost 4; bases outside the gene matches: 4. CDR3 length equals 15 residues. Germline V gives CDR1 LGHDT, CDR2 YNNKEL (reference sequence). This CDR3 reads CASSQIAGPYNEQFF. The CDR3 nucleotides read TGTGCCAGCAGCCAAATAGCGGGGCCGTACAATGAGCAGTTCTTC.

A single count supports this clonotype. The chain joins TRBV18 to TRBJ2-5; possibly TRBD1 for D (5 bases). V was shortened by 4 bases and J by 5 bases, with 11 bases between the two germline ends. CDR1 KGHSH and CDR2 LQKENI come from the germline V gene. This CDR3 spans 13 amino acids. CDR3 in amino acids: CASSLTTVETQYF. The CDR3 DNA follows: TGTGCCAGCTCACTCACGACAGTGGAGACCCAGTACTTC.

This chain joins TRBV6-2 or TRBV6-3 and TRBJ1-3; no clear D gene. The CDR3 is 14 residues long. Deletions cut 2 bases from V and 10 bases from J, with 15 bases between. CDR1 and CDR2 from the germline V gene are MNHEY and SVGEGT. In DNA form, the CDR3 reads TGTGCCAGCAGTTACGGACCCGGTGAGGCGACCATATATTTT. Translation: CASSYGPGEATIYF.

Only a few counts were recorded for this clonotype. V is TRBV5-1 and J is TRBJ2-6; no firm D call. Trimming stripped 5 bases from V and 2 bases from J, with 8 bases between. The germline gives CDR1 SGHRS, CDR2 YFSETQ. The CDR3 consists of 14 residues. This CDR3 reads CASSRMPGANVLTF. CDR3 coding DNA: TGCGCCAGCAGTCGAATGCCTGGGGCCAACGTCCTGACTTTC.